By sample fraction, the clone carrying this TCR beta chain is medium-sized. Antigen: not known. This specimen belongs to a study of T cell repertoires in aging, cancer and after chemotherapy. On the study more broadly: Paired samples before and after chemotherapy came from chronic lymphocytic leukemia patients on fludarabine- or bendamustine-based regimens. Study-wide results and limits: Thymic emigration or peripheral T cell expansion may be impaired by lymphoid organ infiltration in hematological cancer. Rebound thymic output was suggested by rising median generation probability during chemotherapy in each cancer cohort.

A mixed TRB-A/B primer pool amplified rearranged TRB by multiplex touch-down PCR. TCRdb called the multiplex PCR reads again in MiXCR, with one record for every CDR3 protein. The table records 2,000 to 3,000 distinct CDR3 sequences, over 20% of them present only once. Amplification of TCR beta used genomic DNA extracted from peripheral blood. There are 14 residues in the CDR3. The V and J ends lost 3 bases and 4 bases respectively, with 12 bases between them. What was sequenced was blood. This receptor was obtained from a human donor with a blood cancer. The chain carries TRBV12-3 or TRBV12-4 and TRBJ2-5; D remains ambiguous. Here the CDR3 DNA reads TGTGCCAGCAGTTTCTCTAGTGGTGGAGAGACCCAGTACTTC. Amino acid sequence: CASSFSSGGETQYF.